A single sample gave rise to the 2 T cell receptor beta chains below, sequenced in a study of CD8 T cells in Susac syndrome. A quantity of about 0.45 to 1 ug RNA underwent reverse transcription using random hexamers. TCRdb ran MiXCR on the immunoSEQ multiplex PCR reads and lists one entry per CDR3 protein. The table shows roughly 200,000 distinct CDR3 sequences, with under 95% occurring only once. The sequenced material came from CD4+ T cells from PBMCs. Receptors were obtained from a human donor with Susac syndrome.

In DNA form, the CDR3 reads TGTGCCAGCAGGAGGGGACAGGGGGCCGGGGAGCTGTTTTTT. Translation gives CASRRGQGAGELFF. The V gene is TRBV2, the J gene TRBJ2-2, with 11 nucleotides matching TRBD1. The CDR3 spans 14 residues. The germline gives CDR1 SNHLY, CDR2 FYNNEI. V lost 6 bases, J lost 6 bases, and 3 bases stayed unmatched.

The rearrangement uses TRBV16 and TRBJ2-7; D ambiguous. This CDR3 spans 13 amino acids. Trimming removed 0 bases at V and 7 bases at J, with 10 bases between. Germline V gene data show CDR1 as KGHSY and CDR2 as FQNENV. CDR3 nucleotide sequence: TGTGCCAGCAGCCAATCTTTCGGTCGAGAGCAGTACTTC. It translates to CASSQSFGREQYF.